This entry lists 4 T cell receptor beta chains sequenced from one sample in a study of response to subunit inactivated influenza vaccine. MiXCR was run by TCRdb on the RT-PCR reads, yielding one entry per CDR3 protein. Altogether about 700,000 distinct CDR3 sequences are present, approximately 15% being singletons, with the ten largest covering 6.5% to 8.5%. This material consisted of PBMCs from blood, taken less than 15 days before vaccination. The receptor set was obtained from a man aged 45-65 years who received an inactivated influenza vaccine.

V usage is TRBV6-1 and J usage is TRBJ2-7, with D possibly matching TRBD2 (6 bases). Between the trimmed V and J ends, which lost 7 bases and 4 bases, there was a span of 14 bases. The CDR3 is 13 residues long. Germline V gene lookup returns CDR1 MNHNS and CDR2 SASEGT. The DNA of the CDR3 is TGTGCCAGCAAACGGACTAATCTTTACGAGCAGTACTTC. Its translation: CASKRTNLYEQYF.

V is TRBV5-1 and J is TRBJ2-1, with TRBD2 matching 7 bases. The V gene end was trimmed by 3 bases and the J gene end by 0 bases; junction bases not matched to a gene: 12. Germline V gene sequence: CDR1 SGHRS, CDR2 YFSETQ. The CDR3 loop spans 18 amino acids. As DNA, the CDR3 is TGCGCCAGCAGCTCTCTTCTTGGGACTAACCGCTCCTACAATGAGCAGTTCTTC. Protein product: CASSSLLGTNRSYNEQFF.

Comment on this clonotype: A much more abundant neighbour one base away suggests this may be a read error. The J gene is TRBJ2-2, the V gene TRBV6-2 or TRBV6-3; D is unclear. The germline V gene has CDR1 MNHEY and CDR2 SVGEGT. Trimming stripped 3 bases from V and 6 bases from J, with 5 bases between. This CDR3 region has 12 residues. The DNA for the CDR3 is TGTGCCAGCAGTTATGCCTCCGGGGAGCTGTTTTTT. Amino acid sequence: CASSYASGELFF.

DNA for the CDR3: TGTGCCAGCAGCGTAGGGACGGAGACGGGGGAGACCCAGTACTTC. It encodes CASSVGTETGETQYF. V is TRBV9 and J is TRBJ2-5; D possibly corresponds to TRBD2 (5 bases). Germline CDR1 SGDLS, CDR2 YYNGEE. V gave up 0 bases and J gave up 5 bases, with 14 bases separating them. This CDR3 is 15 amino acids long. The whole variable domain, filled in from reference TRBV9 and TRBJ2-5, reads DSGVTQTPKHLITATGQRVTLRCSPRSGDLSVYWYQQSLDQGLQFLIQYYNGEERAKGNILERFSAQQFPDLHSELNLSSLELGDSALYFCASSVGTETGETQYFGPGTRLLVL.